This T cell receptor (beta chain) was recovered during a study of T cells in localized non-small cell lung cancer. With respect to this clone: Its antigen is undetermined.

Generated by immunoSEQ multiplex PCR, the TCRdb table keeps only in-frame clones and is missing some. Of more than 9,000 clones in the sample, 48% were seen once. Study results and limitations: Median 57 top-100 tumor clones were shared with paired adjacent lung. Because sequencing included only one region (of the tumor), heterogeneity remains possible. In the blood, greater T cell density corresponded to longer overall survival. In uninvolved adjacent lung, T cell clonality reached its highest value, exceeding tumor.

The sequencing used lymph node tissue, collected before any cancer treatment. The receptor was isolated from a woman aged 40-69 years with stage II squamous cell lung carcinoma.

The CDR3 here is CASSFPDTSYEQYF. The CDR3 region has the DNA TGTGCCAGCAGTTTTCCGGACACCTCCTACGAGCAGTACTTC. This chain connects TRBV28 to TRBJ2-7; D is possibly TRBD1 (5 bases). V lost 3 bases and J lost 0, with 9 bases in between. CDR1 is MDHEN and CDR2 is SYDVKM in the germline V gene. This CDR3 comprises 14 residues.